These 29 T cell receptor beta chains were sequenced from one sample in a study of blood T cells in healthy people across ages. Then a second PCR, running roughly 7 to 11 cycles, was carried out with a sample-barcoded 5' primer and a J-beta primer mix. TCRdb called the 5' RACE reads again in MiXCR, with one record for every CDR3 protein. The table includes more than 1,000,000 distinct CDR3 sequences, roughly 24% detected once. In addition, the sample was reused for a study of T cells of mothers and their children.

What was sequenced was blood. Source of these receptors: a girl aged 2-10 years in good health.

Regarding this clonotype: At one end the junction does not follow the germline gene, possibly because of a read error. This sequence joins TRBV6-1 and TRBJ2-1; maybe TRBD2 (6 bases). The CDR3 runs to 15 residues. The germline CDR1 and CDR2 sequences are MNHNS and SASEGT. CDR3: CASREGTLTYNEQFF. In DNA form, the CDR3 reads TGTGCCAGCAGGGAAGGGACTCTTACCTACAATGAGCAGTTCTTC.

The rearrangement links TRBV20-1 to TRBJ1-6, with D possibly TRBD1 on 5 matching bases. Trimming stripped 6 bases from V and 13 bases from J, with 13 bases between. Germline CDR1 is DFQATT and CDR2 is SNEGSKA (reference sequence). CDR3 length: 11 amino acids. CDR3 protein: CSAENQGPLHF. CDR3 coding DNA: TGCAGTGCGGAAAATCAGGGCCCCCTCCACTTT.

This chain uses TRBV5-1 with TRBJ1-5; a possible D gene is TRBD1 (5 bases). This CDR3 contains 13 residues. Germline CDR1 SGHRS, CDR2 YFSETQ. V was trimmed by 0 bases and J by 9 bases, leaving 10 bases between them. Written as DNA, the CDR3 is TGCGCCAGCAGCTTGGGGGGCGAGGGGCCCCAGCATTTT. Translation: CASSLGGEGPQHF.

This rearrangement joins TRBV27 to TRBJ1-1, with TRBD1 matching over 9 bases. Trimming removed 5 bases from V and 10 bases from J; junction bases left unmatched: 11. This CDR3 is built from 14 residues. CDR1 is MNHEY, CDR2 SMNVEV, per germline (reference sequence). CDR3 loop: CASSAGTGTSGAFF. DNA for the CDR3: TGTGCCAGCAGTGCCGGGACAGGGACTTCTGGAGCTTTCTTT.

To note about this clonotype: Because it lacks the conserved phenylalanine or tryptophan at the end, this CDR3 is likely a read error. The DNA is left out, because the CDR3 cannot be placed on it with certainty; the CDR3 is given as TCRdb lists it. V usage is TRBV7-9 and J usage is TRBJ1-2. Germline V gene lookup returns CDR1 SEHNR and CDR2 FQNEAQ (reference sequence). The CDR3 spans 12 amino acids, including both terminal residues. CDR3 region: CASSLSLEAVKI.

V is TRBV7-9 and J is TRBJ1-4, with a weak D call TRBD1 (5 bases). Looked up from germline, CDR1 is SEHNR and CDR2 is FQNEAQ (reference sequence). The CDR3 covers 16 residues. Trimming left V 5 bases short and J 4 bases short, with 17 bases between. CDR3 DNA: TGTGCCAGCAGCCACGGCGGGGCCGAGATTAATGAAAAACTGTTTTTT. Translating it yields CASSHGGAEINEKLFF.

The chain links TRBV7-2 to TRBJ2-4, with D unclear. Germline CDR1 reads SGHTA; CDR2 reads FQGNSA. This CDR3 has 14 amino acids. Trimming left V 5 bases short and J 8 bases short, with 16 bases between. CDR3 in amino acids: CASSHQSGGDIQYF. CDR3 DNA sequence: TGTGCCAGCAGCCATCAAAGTGGTGGGGACATTCAGTACTTC.

This clonotype occurred a few times. The chain links TRBV20-1 to TRBJ2-7, with 7 positions matching TRBD1. J gave up 4 bases and V 6 bases, and 12 bases lay outside the gene matches. Germline lookup yields CDR1 DFQATT and CDR2 SNEGSKA (reference sequence). The CDR3 runs to 14 residues. The CDR3 nucleotides are TGCAGTGCATCCCGACAGGGTGATCGTTACGAGCAGTACTTC. It yields the protein CSASRQGDRYEQYF.

The chain has TRBV12-5 and TRBJ1-5; 8 bases fit TRBD1. CDR1 is LGHNT, CDR2 FRNRAP, per germline. CDR3 length: 15 residues. V lost 6 bases and J lost 3; bases outside the gene matches: 7. The CDR3 protein is CASGPGQEHNQPQHF. DNA for the CDR3: TGTGCTAGTGGACCGGGACAGGAGCACAATCAGCCCCAGCATTTT.

The rearrangement uses TRBV4-2 and TRBJ1-1; perhaps TRBD1 as D (6 bases). CDR1 and CDR2 from the germline V gene are LGHNA and YNFKEQ. The CDR3 contains 14 residues. The germline V and J ends were trimmed by 1 base and 3 bases, with 9 bases remaining between them. CDR3 sequence (DNA): TGTGCCAGCAGCCAAGTTCGACAGGACACTGAAGCTTTCTTT. Its translation is CASSQVRQDTEAFF.

This clonotype was counted between two and nine times. The chain employs TRBV15 and TRBJ2-5; D possibly uses TRBD1 or TRBD2 (6 bases each). The germline gives CDR1 LNHNV, CDR2 YYDKDF (reference sequence). CDR3 length: 15 amino acids. Trimming removed 0 bases at V and 5 bases at J, with 13 bases between. CDR3 in amino acids: CATSRDRGEWETQYF. DNA of the CDR3: TGTGCCACCAGCAGAGATAGGGGGGAGTGGGAGACCCAGTACTTC.

The chain combines TRBV20-1 with TRBJ1-2, with unresolved D. The germline V gene encodes CDR1 DFQATT and CDR2 SNEGSKA (reference sequence). With 0 bases removed from V and 3 bases from J, the gap between germline ends came to 5 bases. The CDR3 sequence is 12 residues long. The CDR3 loop is CSARDFDYGYTF. The CDR3 nucleotides read TGCAGTGCTAGAGATTTCGACTATGGCTACACCTTC.

With regard to this clonotype: An end of the junction differs from the germline gene, which may be a read error. The chain joins TRBV4-2 to TRBJ1-5; TRBD1 aligns across 8 bases. This CDR3 has 16 residues. CDR1 LGHNA and CDR2 YNFKEQ come from the germline V gene. CDR3 in amino acids: CASSQDHRGSNQPQRF. Written as DNA, the CDR3 is TGTGCCAGCAGCCAAGATCACAGGGGGAGCAATCAGCCCCAGCGTTTT.

This clonotype occurred a few times. CDR3 in amino acids: CASSEGLANNEQFF. CDR3 nucleotide sequence: TGTGCCAGCAGCGAGGGGCTGGCGAACAATGAGCAGTTCTTC. V is TRBV3-1 and J is TRBJ2-5; D tentatively fits TRBD1 or TRBD2 (5 bases each). Near its end, the DNA agrees better with TRBJ2-1, so the J call may be wrong. Germline loops: CDR1 LGHDT, CDR2 YNNKEL (reference sequence). This CDR3 has 14 residues.

This clonotype showed up just a few times. This chain links TRBV18 with TRBJ1-4, with D uncertain. Germline V lookup: CDR1 KGHSH, CDR2 LQKENI. The CDR3 length is 14 residues. The V and J ends lost 8 bases and 8 bases respectively, with 18 bases between them. CDR3 residues: CASTDGYSPEKLFF. DNA for the CDR3: TGTGCCAGCACTGACGGCTATAGCCCCGAAAAACTGTTTTTT.

This clonotype was found a few times. This rearrangement joins TRBV6-6 to TRBJ1-1; maybe TRBD1 (5 bases). CDR1 and CDR2 from the germline V gene are MNHNY and SVGAGI (reference sequence). The CDR3 extends over 13 amino acids. V lost 2 bases, J lost 7 bases, and 11 bases lay in between. The CDR3 region is CASSYTDTGEAFF. CDR3 coding DNA: TGTGCCAGCAGTTACACCGATACAGGTGAAGCTTTCTTT.

About this clonotype itself: One end of the junction is discordant with germline, which a read error may explain. The chain couples TRBV12-3 or TRBV12-4 to TRBJ2-3, with no clear D. The CDR3 is 13 amino acids. The CDR3 coding sequence is TGTGCCAGCAGTCCCCTTAGAGCAGATGCGCAGTATTTT. It translates to CASSPLRADAQYF.

This clonotype was seen only a few times. The chain has TRBV13 and TRBJ2-5, with no clear D. The CDR3 sequence is 13 residues long. V lost 3 bases, J lost 1 base, and 6 bases lay in between. CDR1 and CDR2 (germline): PRHDT, FYEKMQ (reference sequence). The CDR3 spells CASSFSPQETQYF. The CDR3 DNA is TGTGCCAGCAGCTTTAGCCCCCAAGAGACCCAGTACTTC.

The chain employs TRBV6-6 and TRBJ2-1; TRBD2 matches 11 bases. V shed 0 bases and J 6 bases; nucleotides not matched to a gene: 4. Germline lookup yields CDR1 MNHNY and CDR2 SVGAGI (reference sequence). The CDR3 extends over 16 amino acids. The CDR3 region is CASSYSPLAGGNEQFF. CDR3 coding DNA: TGTGCCAGCAGTTACTCCCCGCTAGCGGGGGGCAATGAGCAGTTCTTC.

This clonotype was seen more than once but under ten times. At one boundary the junction diverges from the germline segment, which might be a read error. The rearrangement uses TRBV4-3 and TRBJ2-3; 12 nucleotides match TRBD2. From germline, CDR1 is LGHNA and CDR2 YSLEER. The CDR3 has 15 residues. CDR3: CTSSQAWGTSGSQYF. CDR3 DNA sequence: TGCACCAGCAGCCAAGCGTGGGGGACTAGCGGGTCGCAGTATTTT.

CDR3 in amino acids: CASSPLWFRGREGNDEQFF. The CDR3 nucleotides are TGCGCCAGCAGCCCACTTTGGTTCCGAGGGCGGGAGGGTAACGATGAGCAGTTCTTC. This chain connects TRBV5-1 to TRBJ2-1, with 9 bases matching TRBD2. The CDR3 totals 19 residues. The ends lost 4 bases at V and 8 bases at J; junction bases unmatched: 22. Germline V lookup: CDR1 SGHRS, CDR2 YFSETQ.

This clonotype has more than one count but fewer than ten. This chain links TRBV7-6 with TRBJ1-3, with TRBD1 matching over 7 bases. Germline values: CDR1 SGHVS, CDR2 FNYEAQ. The CDR3 runs to 16 residues. The V gene end was trimmed by 5 bases and the J gene end by 0 bases; junction bases not matched to a gene: 7. CDR3 DNA sequence: TGTGCCAGCAGCCCGGGACAGACATACTCTGGAAACACCATATATTTT. Its protein product is CASSPGQTYSGNTIYF.

The chain uses TRBV20-1 and TRBJ1-2; D is ambiguous. Germline V lookup: CDR1 DFQATT, CDR2 SNEGSKA (reference sequence). The CDR3 runs 14 residues. The V end lost 3 bases, the J end lost 2 bases, and 13 bases lay between the germline ends. The CDR3 DNA follows: TGCAGTGCTAGTCAGGCCCAGATGAACTATGGCTACACCTTC. Amino acid sequence: CSASQAQMNYGYTF.

This chain connects TRBV2 to TRBJ1-1, with D maybe TRBD1 (5 bases). Deletions cut 8 bases from V and 1 base from J, with 23 bases between. Germline V gives CDR1 SNHLY, CDR2 FYNNEI. CDR3 length: 17 residues. As DNA, the CDR3 is TGTGCCAGCTCGGGGCGTCAGGTGGGGCCTTCGAACACTGAAGCTTTCTTT. It encodes CASSGRQVGPSNTEAFF.

The chain carries TRBV14 and TRBJ1-4; 7 nucleotides match TRBD1. Looked up from germline, CDR1 is SGHDN and CDR2 is FVKESK. This CDR3 spans 12 amino acids. Losses at the gene ends were 5 bases for V and 8 bases for J; bases not matched to a gene: 2. The CDR3 loop is CASSTDREKLFF. The CDR3 DNA follows: TGTGCCAGCAGCACGGACAGGGAAAAACTGTTTTTT.

The rearrangement joins TRBV19 to TRBJ2-7; 8 positions agree with TRBD2. Germline V gene sequence: CDR1 LNHDA, CDR2 SQIVND (reference sequence). V shed 7 bases and J 0 bases; nucleotides not matched to a gene: 2. CDR3 size: 13 residues. The CDR3 reads CASTAGGSYEQYF. For the CDR3, the DNA is TGTGCCAGTACGGCGGGAGGCTCCTACGAGCAGTACTTC.

The sample holds many counts of this clonotype. The gene calls are TRBV12-3 or TRBV12-4 and TRBJ1-4, with TRBD1 as a possible D gene (6 bases). CDR3 length: 13 amino acids. Between the trimmed V and J ends, which lost 2 bases and 7 bases, there was a span of 8 bases. The CDR3 DNA reads TGTGCCAGCAGTTTAAGGGGGGGTGAAAAACTGTTTTTT. Its protein product is CASSLRGGEKLFF.

This clonotype was seen only a few times. V usage is TRBV20-1 and J usage is TRBJ2-7; TRBD1 is a possible D gene (6 bases). The CDR3 sequence is 12 residues long. Per germline, CDR1 DFQATT and CDR2 SNEGSKA (reference sequence). Trimming left V 6 bases short and J 2 bases short, with 11 bases between. The CDR3 sequence is CSARQVPYEQYF. CDR3 coding DNA: TGCAGTGCCCGACAGGTACCCTACGAGCAGTACTTC.

The chain employs TRBV29-1 and TRBJ2-7; a possible D gene is TRBD1 (5 bases). The V and J ends lost 7 bases and 0 bases respectively, with 13 bases between them. CDR1 and CDR2 from the germline V gene are SQVTM and ANQGSEA. The CDR3 runs to 13 residues. CDR3 coding DNA: TGCAGCGGCTCAGGGTTTAGCTCCTACGAGCAGTACTTC. Its protein is CSGSGFSSYEQYF.